This TCR beta chain stems from a study of T cells after yellow fever vaccination (dated by TCRdb to between 2018 and 2021). Looking at the study overall: The SMART-Seq v4 Ultra Low Input RNA kit was used to prepare libraries from fractions with low cell numbers. To follow T-cell clones before and after both primary and booster YFV17D yellow fever vaccination, bulk TCR alpha and beta repertoires underwent longitudinal sequencing. Two healthy male donors, one aged 18 to 29 and one aged 30 to 40 years, made up the cohort. Bulk PBMC replicates and cell subsets were isolated from blood drawn at multiple timepoints before and after both primary and secondary immunization.

Worth noting for this clonotype: The antigen this receptor binds is unknown. Base qualities are not recorded, but no much larger clone differs from it by a single base.

Paper-wide results and their limitations: FACS-sorted repertoires could contain abundant contaminating clonotypes from the bulk population, so computational filtering was required. A small share of clonotypes was detected in both CD4 and CD8 compartments, with the overlap likely arising from convergent recombination. After the booster, most clones that had expanded after primary vaccination were detected again (about 95% of CD4 and under 90% of CD8), suggesting broad maintenance of memory. Only a couple of donors were included in the study, so the extent to which the findings can be generalized is limited. Compared with the primary T-cell response, the secondary T-cell response was faster but weaker, reaching its peak on day 5 rather than on day 15.

Synthesis of TCR cDNA relied on 5'RACE template switching, a step that introduced a universal primer site along with unique molecular identifiers. Priming for cDNA synthesis came from both the TCR alpha and TCR beta constant segments. Libraries were amplified in two PCR steps, with sample barcodes and sequencing adapters added in the second step. Sequencing of the libraries was done on either Illumina HiSeq 2500 (2x100 bp) or NovaSeq (2x150 bp). The original methods were these. MIGEC handled demultiplexing of reads and collapsing into UMI consensus sequences, while MiXCR performed V(D)J alignment. Vaccine-responding clonotypes were defined with edgeR using replicate PBMC samples, requiring FDR below 0.01 and a log2 fold change above 5 up to day 15. Each bulk clonotype received a CD4 or CD8 identity based on whether the sequenced CD4 or CD8 repertoire contained that clonotype at higher abundance. The raw public data were reprocessed by TCRdb itself: fastp quality trimming at Q25, MiXCR clonotype calling, in-frame beta chains only. Each CDR3 protein appears once, grouped with its most common genes and DNA. Clone size and V and J calls follow TCRdb, not the original study. The sample yields 170,000 or so distinct CDR3 sequences; approximately 6.2% were counted once. The top ten clones comprise about 2.8% of the sample.

The CDR3 measures 14 amino acids from cysteine to phenylalanine. Only the CDR3 DNA is retained, 42 bases long and in frame from the first base. Sequences KGHSH (CDR1) and LQKENI (CDR2) are obtained from the germline V gene. V ends up 6 bases short and J 7 bases short, with an unmatched junction base count of 8. Read against the paper, the sample's treatment or condition label means: live attenuated yellow fever vaccine strain. A standard Ficoll-Paque protocol was used to isolate PBMCs from peripheral blood. CD4 and CD8 T-cell fractions were isolated with Dynabeads CD4 and CD8 positive selection kits. RNA was extracted with TriZol from bulk PBMCs, CD4 and CD8 fractions, and dextramer-positive and dextramer-negative fractions.

The sample was CD4+ T cells sorted from PBMCs, taken on the day of the first yellow fever vaccination. This clonotype originated in a man younger than 35 who received the YFV17D yellow fever vaccine. The rearrangement joined TRBV18 to TRBJ1-5, with 8 central nucleotides matching TRBD1. The DNA sequence reads TGTGCCAGCTCGGCCGGACAGGGACGGCAGCCCCAGCATTTT. Its product reads: CASSAGQGRQPQHF.